These T cell receptor beta chains were read from a single sample in a study of T cells after yellow fever vaccination. MiXCR, run by TCRdb on the 5' RACE reads, gives a single entry per CDR3 protein. The sample has about 220,000 distinct CDR3 sequences, more than 3% seen once. This sample comprised CD4+ T cells sorted from PBMCs, obtained 10 days after the yellow fever booster vaccination. The receptors stem from a man aged 18 to 30 who received the YFV17D yellow fever vaccine. Each CDR3 is given with its conserved first and last residue. Each record gives: J gene, V gene, CDR3 protein.

J gene: TRBJ2-3; V gene: TRBV5-1; CDR3 protein: CASRNLGGNTQYF
J gene: TRBJ2-3; V gene: TRBV19; CDR3 protein: CASSISRGPDTQYF
J gene: TRBJ1-1; V gene: TRBV6-1; CDR3 protein: CASSEALKIEAFF
J gene: TRBJ2-5; V gene: TRBV19; CDR3 protein: CASSPGGSVETQYF
J gene: TRBJ2-6; V gene: TRBV5-1; CDR3 protein: CASSLVGSGANVLTF
J gene: TRBJ2-7; V gene: TRBV6-2/TRBV6-3; CDR3 protein: CASSYSGGSLSYEQYF
J gene: TRBJ1-2; V gene: TRBV28; CDR3 protein: CASSLGGVKGYTF
J gene: TRBJ1-5; V gene: TRBV7-2; CDR3 protein: CASSLDSQPQHF
J gene: TRBJ2-2; V gene: TRBV9; CDR3 protein: CASSVASRGSGELFF
J gene: TRBJ2-3; V gene: TRBV20-1; CDR3 protein: CSTPDRTLTQYF
J gene: TRBJ2-7; V gene: TRBV7-9; CDR3 protein: CASSSLHGEQYF
J gene: TRBJ1-4; V gene: TRBV7-9; CDR3 protein: CASSLGGQLNEKLFF
J gene: TRBJ1-2; V gene: TRBV7-2; CDR3 protein: CASSPQSYGYTF
J gene: TRBJ1-5; V gene: TRBV7-2; CDR3 protein: CASSLAGLYQPQHF
J gene: TRBJ2-2; V gene: TRBV4-1; CDR3 protein: CASSRVGTSHTGELFF
J gene: TRBJ1-1; V gene: TRBV7-9; CDR3 protein: CASSLIEAEAFF
J gene: TRBJ1-6; V gene: TRBV7-2; CDR3 protein: CASSFFAMGTGDNSPLHF
J gene: TRBJ2-4; V gene: TRBV3-1; CDR3 protein: CASSPPGSGMGIQYF
J gene: TRBJ1-4; V gene: TRBV30; CDR3 protein: CAWSVLKGGEKLFF
J gene: TRBJ2-2; V gene: TRBV10-3; CDR3 protein: CAIGRGGQGTGELFF
J gene: TRBJ2-5; V gene: TRBV4-1; CDR3 protein: CASSQGPAGGQETQYF
J gene: TRBJ1-4; V gene: TRBV7-2; CDR3 protein: CASSLPTGDNEKLFF
J gene: TRBJ2-3; V gene: TRBV11-2; CDR3 protein: CASSLDLANTQYF
J gene: TRBJ2-2; V gene: TRBV6-2/TRBV6-3; CDR3 protein: CASSDQGAANTGELFF
J gene: TRBJ1-3; V gene: TRBV30; CDR3 protein: CAWREGGYSGNTIYF
J gene: TRBJ2-5; V gene: TRBV7-3; CDR3 protein: CASSELGETQYF
J gene: TRBJ2-1; V gene: TRBV7-3; CDR3 protein: CASSKLADSYNEQFF
J gene: TRBJ1-5; V gene: TRBV7-2; CDR3 protein: CASSTRTYQPQHF
J gene: TRBJ1-2; V gene: TRBV5-5; CDR3 protein: CASSLVWTGGREYGYTF
J gene: TRBJ1-5; V gene: TRBV21-1; CDR3 protein: CASSKGLWVDPGNQPQHF
J gene: TRBJ2-1; V gene: TRBV5-1; CDR3 protein: CASSLTRTSGGNEQFF
J gene: TRBJ1-5; V gene: TRBV5-1; CDR3 protein: CASSLATGNQPQHF
J gene: TRBJ1-4; V gene: TRBV7-2; CDR3 protein: CASSRGTGFEKLFF
J gene: TRBJ1-6; V gene: TRBV3-1; CDR3 protein: CASSRGDSPLHF
J gene: TRBJ2-2; V gene: TRBV10-3; CDR3 protein: CATAGTSGGGNTGELFF
J gene: TRBJ2-5; V gene: TRBV7-2; CDR3 protein: CASTLEASGGAKTQYF
J gene: TRBJ2-1; V gene: TRBV4-1; CDR3 protein: CASSPGQGIDNEQFF
J gene: TRBJ1-5; V gene: TRBV12-3/TRBV12-4; CDR3 protein: CASRRTGTPNQPQHF
J gene: TRBJ2-5; V gene: TRBV5-6; CDR3 protein: CASRPGTSGEETQYF
J gene: TRBJ1-1; V gene: TRBV29-1; CDR3 protein: CSVAEGRGTEAFF
J gene: TRBJ2-5; V gene: TRBV30; CDR3 protein: CAWTGGDQETQYF
J gene: TRBJ1-2; V gene: TRBV19; CDR3 protein: CASRRDGNYGYTF
J gene: TRBJ1-2; V gene: TRBV7-2; CDR3 protein: CASSLRPLGYTF
J gene: TRBJ2-1; V gene: TRBV20-1; CDR3 protein: CSARDLIHIEQFF
J gene: TRBJ1-1; V gene: TRBV6-6; CDR3 protein: CASTPGDTGWAEAFF
J gene: TRBJ2-1; V gene: TRBV24-1; CDR3 protein: CATSDLGTSGDFYNEQFF
J gene: TRBJ1-1; V gene: TRBV10-3; CDR3 protein: CAISERQGLYTEAFF
J gene: TRBJ1-6; V gene: TRBV6-1; CDR3 protein: CASSEKGSVRSYNSPLHF
J gene: TRBJ1-6; V gene: TRBV7-2; CDR3 protein: CASSLGAGLSYNSPLHF
J gene: TRBJ2-3; V gene: TRBV7-3; CDR3 protein: CASSPRRGGGQYF
J gene: TRBJ1-5; V gene: TRBV5-5; CDR3 protein: CASSLAMGTPQHF
J gene: TRBJ2-5; V gene: TRBV2; CDR3 protein: CASSEEASVQETQYF
J gene: TRBJ2-3; V gene: TRBV7-6; CDR3 protein: CASSLATDTQYF